What follows are 19 T cell receptor beta chains derived from one specimen sequenced in a study of blood T cell repertoires in COVID-19. Libraries were prepared by immunoSEQ multiplex PCR; TCRdb keeps only in-frame clonotypes and omits some of them. The sample records around 480,000 clones, around 87% being singletons. Sequenced material: PBMCs or T cells enriched from blood (not recorded which). The receptors come from a woman between 18 and 29 years old who had recovered from COVID-19.

The chain employs TRBV5-1 and TRBJ2-1, with 11 bases aligning to TRBD2. J lost 7 bases, V lost 4 bases, and 10 bases had no gene match. The CDR3 consists of 16 residues. Germline V gives CDR1 SGHRS, CDR2 YFSETQ. CDR3 coding DNA: TGCGCCAGCAGCCCCATGTTTAGCGGGGGGGAGAATGAGCAGTTCTTC. It is translated as CASSPMFSGGENEQFF.

The V call is TRBV7-9, the J call TRBJ1-1; 8 bases align to TRBD1. CDR3 length: 12 residues. Trimming took 4 bases from V and 7 from J; bases not matched to a gene: 2. From germline, CDR1 is SEHNR and CDR2 FQNEAQ (reference sequence). The CDR3 region is CASSSGGREAFF. DNA of the CDR3: TGTGCCAGCAGCTCAGGGGGCCGTGAAGCTTTCTTT.

This chain joins TRBV20-1 and TRBJ2-7, with a tentative D call TRBD1 (5 bases). Trimming removed 6 bases from V and 3 bases from J, with 9 bases in between. The CDR3 has 11 residues. Germline V gene data show CDR1 as DFQATT and CDR2 as SNEGSKA (reference sequence). The CDR3 here is CSAQDNYEQYF. In DNA, the CDR3 is TGCAGTGCGCAGGACAACTACGAGCAGTACTTC.

The rearrangement uses TRBV4-2 and TRBJ1-3, with 9 bases fitting TRBD1. CDR3 size: 20 residues. Germline CDR1 LGHNA, CDR2 YNFKEQ. The V and J ends lost 0 bases and 0 bases, in that order; junction bases with no gene match: 12. The CDR3 region has the DNA TGTGCCAGCAGCCAAGAAACGTTCGGACAGGGGATCTTCTCTGGAAACACCATATATTTT. Amino acid sequence: CASSQETFGQGIFSGNTIYF.

The chain links TRBV7-2 to TRBJ2-3; no firm D call. This CDR3 spans 18 amino acids. V was shortened by 1 base and J by 1 base, with 18 bases between the two germline ends. CDR1 is SGHTA, CDR2 FQGNSA, per germline. The CDR3 protein is CASSLGYVYRSCTDTQYF. The CDR3 DNA sequence: TGTGCCAGCAGCTTAGGATATGTATACCGGTCATGCACAGATACGCAGTATTTT.

The CDR3 nucleotides are TGTGCCAGCAGCTTAAGTCGGGGGACAGGGCAAGAGACCCAGTACTTC. It codes for CASSLSRGTGQETQYF. The gene calls are TRBV11-3 and TRBJ2-5, with 9 bases identical to TRBD1. This CDR3 has 16 amino acids. J lost 2 bases, V lost 2 bases, and 6 bases had no gene match. Germline V gives CDR1 SGHNT, CDR2 YENEEA.

This clone was seen once. The chain has TRBV2 and TRBJ1-2; D call uncertain. From germline, CDR1 is SNHLY and CDR2 FYNNEI. CDR3 size: 17 residues. V lost 2 bases, J lost 6 bases, and 22 bases lay in between. The CDR3 region is CASSESLKTDSPDGYTF. For the CDR3, the DNA is TGTGCCAGCAGTGAAAGTTTAAAGACTGATAGTCCGGATGGCTACACCTTC.

The J gene is TRBJ2-6, the V gene TRBV20-1, with D uncertain. This CDR3 contains 13 residues. Germline CDR1 and CDR2: DFQATT and SNEGSKA (reference sequence). Between the trimmed V and J ends, which lost 3 bases and 2 bases, there was a span of 5 bases. CDR3 DNA sequence: TGCAGTGCTAGTTGGCCTGGGGCCAACGTCCTGACTTTC. Protein product: CSASWPGANVLTF.

The chain links TRBV13 to TRBJ1-2; D is perhaps TRBD1 (6 bases). The length of the CDR3 is 13 residues. Between the trimmed V and J ends, which lost 6 bases and 8 bases, there was a span of 16 bases. Germline V gene sequence: CDR1 PRHDT, CDR2 FYEKMQ (reference sequence). The CDR3 DNA reads as TGTGCCAGCAGACCCTCCGGGACACACGGCTACACCTTC. Translated: CASRPSGTHGYTF. Full variable domain (remainder filled in from reference TRBV13 and TRBJ1-2): AAGVIQSPRHLIKEKRETATLKCYPIPRHDTVYWYQQGPGQDPQFLISFYEKMQSDKGSIPDRFSAQQFSDYHSELNMSSLELGDSALYFCASRPSGTHGYTFGSGTRLTVV.

The table lists this clone with a count of one. The chain uses TRBV6-5 and TRBJ2-7; D is unresolved. The CDR3 has 12 amino acids. The germline V and J ends were trimmed by 10 bases and 4 bases, with 14 bases remaining between them. Germline V gene data show CDR1 as MNHEY and CDR2 as SVGAGI. The CDR3 DNA follows: TGTGCCACCACTCTGATCCGTTACGAGCAGTACTTC. It codes for CATTLIRYEQYF.

The chain has TRBV6-1 and TRBJ1-1; D is undetermined. The germline V and J ends were trimmed by 2 bases and 0 bases, with 10 bases remaining between them. Germline CDR1 reads MNHNS; CDR2 reads SASEGT. The CDR3 is 15 residues long. The CDR3 DNA sequence: TGTGCCAGCAGTGAACGGGAGGGAGTGAACACTGAAGCTTTCTTT. Encoded protein: CASSEREGVNTEAFF.

This chain joins TRBV5-1 and TRBJ2-1; 8 bases align to TRBD2. The CDR3 extends over 15 amino acids. Germline trimming cut 5 bases from V and 6 bases from J; bases unmatched to any gene: 10. The germline gives CDR1 SGHRS, CDR2 YFSETQ. The CDR3: CASRKEAGGPNEQFF. The CDR3 DNA reads TGCGCCAGCAGAAAGGAGGCGGGGGGTCCCAATGAGCAGTTCTTC.

The chain combines TRBV29-1 with TRBJ2-3; 11 bases align to TRBD2. This CDR3 contains 18 residues. Germline assignment: CDR1 SQVTM and CDR2 ANQGSEA. The V gene end was trimmed by 7 bases and the J gene end by 1 base; junction bases not matched to a gene: 16. The CDR3: CSARRTSGQMQGTDTQYF. For the CDR3, the DNA is TGCAGCGCCCGGCGGACTAGCGGGCAAATGCAGGGCACAGATACGCAGTATTTT.

This chain joins TRBV5-5 and TRBJ1-3; D gene ambiguous. The CDR3 spans 15 residues. Trimming removed 3 bases at V and 0 bases at J, with 10 bases between. CDR1 SGHKS and CDR2 YYEKEE come from the germline V gene (reference sequence). CDR3 loop: CASSWNWASGNTIYF. CDR3 DNA: TGTGCCAGCAGCTGGAACTGGGCCTCTGGAAACACCATATATTTT. Based on the CDR3 plus reference TRBV5-5 and TRBJ1-3, the full variable domain is DAGVTQSPTHLIKTRGQQVTLRCSPISGHKSVSWYQQVLGQGPQFIFQYYEKEERGRGNFPDRFSARQFPNYSSELNVNALLLGDSALYLCASSWNWASGNTIYFGEGSWLTVV.

The rearrangement links TRBV5-6 to TRBJ1-1; perhaps TRBD1 as D (5 bases). Germline loops: CDR1 SGHDT, CDR2 YYEEEE. Trimming stripped 5 bases from V and 0 bases from J, with 23 bases between. The CDR3 totals 18 residues. The CDR3 protein is CASSATALGGVMNTEAFF. In DNA, the CDR3 is TGTGCCAGCAGTGCGACAGCTCTTGGGGGGGTTATGAACACTGAAGCTTTCTTT.

V and J are TRBV9 and TRBJ2-1; 9 nucleotides line up with TRBD2. The V and J ends lost 0 bases and 5 bases, in that order; junction bases with no gene match: 6. Germline V gene sequence: CDR1 SGDLS, CDR2 YYNGEE. The CDR3 runs to 16 residues. The CDR3 reads CASSVATSSGNNEQFF. The CDR3 DNA sequence: TGTGCCAGCAGCGTAGCTACGTCTAGCGGGAACAATGAGCAGTTCTTC. The full variable domain, its missing parts supplied by reference TRBV9 and TRBJ2-1, is DSGVTQTPKHLITATGQRVTLRCSPRSGDLSVYWYQQSLDQGLQFLIQYYNGEERAKGNILERFSAQQFPDLHSELNLSSLELGDSALYFCASSVATSSGNNEQFFGPGTRLTVL.

The chain carries TRBV30 and TRBJ1-3; D is ambiguous. Trimming shortened V by 5 bases and J by 0 bases, and 17 bases separated the two germline ends. CDR3 length: 16 amino acids. Germline loops: CDR1 GTSNPN, CDR2 SVGIG (reference sequence). CDR3 coding DNA: TGTGCCTGGGATATGGACTCCTCGGTCTCTGGAAACACCATATATTTT. As protein: CAWDMDSSVSGNTIYF. Filled out from reference TRBV30 and TRBJ1-3, the complete variable domain reads SQTIHQWPATLVQPVGSPLSLECTVEGTSNPNLYWYRQAAGRGLQLLFYSVGIGQISSEVPQNLSASRPQDRQFILSSKKLLLSDSGFYLCAWDMDSSVSGNTIYFGEGSWLTVV.

This clone was found once. Other DNA sequences in the same sample also yield this CDR3. The rearrangement links TRBV5-1 to TRBJ1-3, with D uncertain. This CDR3 has 14 amino acids. V lost 0 bases to trimming and J lost 2 bases, with 6 bases between them. Germline V gene sequence: CDR1 SGHRS, CDR2 YFSETQ. The CDR3 spells CASSLGATGNTIYF. For the CDR3, the DNA is TGCGCCAGCAGCTTGGGTGCGACTGGAAACACCATATATTTT.

This CDR3 reads CASSRDSFNSPLHF. The CDR3 DNA reads TGTGCCAGTAGTAGGGACAGTTTTAATTCACCCCTCCACTTT. The chain employs TRBV19 and TRBJ1-6, with 7 bases matching TRBD1. The V and J ends lost 4 bases and 6 bases, in that order; junction bases with no gene match: 3. Germline CDR1 LNHDA, CDR2 SQIVND (reference sequence). There are 14 residues in the CDR3.